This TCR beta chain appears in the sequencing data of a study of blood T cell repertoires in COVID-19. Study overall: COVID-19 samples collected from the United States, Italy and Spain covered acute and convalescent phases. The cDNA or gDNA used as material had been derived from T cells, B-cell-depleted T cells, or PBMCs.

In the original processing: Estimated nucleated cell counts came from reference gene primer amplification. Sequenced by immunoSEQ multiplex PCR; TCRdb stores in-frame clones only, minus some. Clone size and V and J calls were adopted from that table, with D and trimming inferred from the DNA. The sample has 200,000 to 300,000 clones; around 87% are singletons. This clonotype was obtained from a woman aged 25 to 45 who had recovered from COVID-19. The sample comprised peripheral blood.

This CDR3 is CASSLSQGAFNEQFF. CDR3 nucleotides: TGTGCCAGCAGCTTAAGTCAGGGGGCATTCAATGAGCAGTTCTTC. This sequence joins TRBV7-3 and TRBJ2-1, with 8 bases fitting TRBD1. The V and J ends lost 1 base and 6 bases, in that order; junction bases with no gene match: 5. CDR1 is SGHTA, CDR2 FQGTGA, per germline. This CDR3 has 15 residues. Complete variable domain (other parts from reference TRBV7-3 and TRBJ2-1): GAGVSQTPSNKVTEKGKYVELRCDPISGHTALYWYRQSLGQGPEFLIYFQGTGAADDSGLPNDRFFAVRPEGSVSTLKIQRTERGDSAVYLCASSLSQGAFNEQFFGPGTRLTVL.